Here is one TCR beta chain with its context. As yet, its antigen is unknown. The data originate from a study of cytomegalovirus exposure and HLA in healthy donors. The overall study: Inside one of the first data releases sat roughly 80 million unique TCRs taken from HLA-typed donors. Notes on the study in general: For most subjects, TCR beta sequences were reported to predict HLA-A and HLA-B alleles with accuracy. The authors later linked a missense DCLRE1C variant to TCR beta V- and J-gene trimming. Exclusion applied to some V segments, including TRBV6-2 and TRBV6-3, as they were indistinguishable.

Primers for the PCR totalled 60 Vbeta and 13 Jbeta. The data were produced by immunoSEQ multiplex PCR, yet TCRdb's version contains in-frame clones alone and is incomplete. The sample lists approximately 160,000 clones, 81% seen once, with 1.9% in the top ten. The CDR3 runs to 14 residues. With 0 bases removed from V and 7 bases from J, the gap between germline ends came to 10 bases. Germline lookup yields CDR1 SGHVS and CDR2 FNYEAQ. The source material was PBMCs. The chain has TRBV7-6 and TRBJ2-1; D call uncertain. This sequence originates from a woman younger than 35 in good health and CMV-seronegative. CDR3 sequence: CASSLALGPNEQFF. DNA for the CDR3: TGTGCCAGCAGCTTAGCGCTAGGTCCGAATGAGCAGTTCTTC.